What follows are 20 T cell receptor beta chains derived from one specimen sequenced in a study of shared T cell receptors in the human thymus. The method was immunoSEQ multiplex PCR; TCRdb's version includes in-frame clones alone and lacks a portion of them. This sample has around 730,000 clones, with approximately 85% found just once. The sample was also reused in another study, on human thymus T cells.

Source material: thymocytes. These TCRs come from a girl under three years old with a congenital heart defect.

The gene calls are TRBV9 and TRBJ1-4; a weak D match, TRBD1 (5 bases). Deletions cut 0 bases from V and 3 bases from J, with 9 bases between. Germline CDR1 is SGDLS and CDR2 is YYNGEE. CDR3 length: 15 amino acids. The DNA of the CDR3 is TGTGCCAGCAGCGTAGCTCGGGGGGCTAATGAAAAACTGTTTTTT. Protein sequence: CASSVARGANEKLFF.

The CDR3 sequence: CASSLTGGPYEQYF. CDR3 nucleotides: TGTGCCAGCAGCTTGACCGGGGGACCTTACGAGCAGTACTTC. The chain has TRBV13 and TRBJ2-7; tentative D call: TRBD2 (6 bases). The CDR3 is 14 amino acids. Trimming stripped 3 bases from V and 4 bases from J, with 13 bases between. CDR1 is PRHDT, CDR2 FYEKMQ, per germline (reference sequence).

The rearrangement uses TRBV28 and TRBJ2-4; 10 bases align to TRBD1. The V gene end was trimmed by 6 bases and the J gene end by 3 bases; junction bases not matched to a gene: 8. CDR1 and CDR2 (germline): MDHEN, SYDVKM. The CDR3 covers 16 residues. CDR3: CASRKLTGGIKNIQYF. The CDR3 DNA reads TGTGCCAGCAGAAAACTGACAGGGGGCATCAAAAACATTCAGTACTTC. Full variable domain (remainder filled in from reference TRBV28 and TRBJ2-4): DVKVTQSSRYLVKRTGEKVFLECVQDMDHENMFWYRQDPGLGLRLIYFSYDVKMKEKGDIPEGYSVSREKKERFSLILESASTNQTSMYLCASRKLTGGIKNIQYFGAGTRLSVL.

The rearrangement uses TRBV29-1 and TRBJ2-1; 10 nucleotides match TRBD2. Germline V CDR1 and CDR2: SQVTM, ANQGSEA. The CDR3 sequence is 18 residues long. The junction had 15 bases not matched to a gene; V was cut back by 3 bases and J by 4 bases. CDR3 amino acids: CSVEWRVRASGSYNEQFF. CDR3 coding DNA: TGCAGCGTTGAGTGGAGGGTCCGGGCTAGCGGGAGTTACAATGAGCAGTTCTTC.

Written as DNA, the CDR3 is TGCAGCGGGGGTGGGGGGGGCAGCCCCCCCGATTACACAGATACGCAGTATTTT. This translates into CSGGGGGSPPDYTDTQYF. V and J are TRBV29-1 and TRBJ2-3; a weak D match, TRBD2 (7 bases). Germline-derived CDR1 and CDR2 are SQVTM and ANQGSEA. This CDR3 contains 18 residues. V gave up 7 bases and J gave up 2 bases, with 28 bases separating them.

The chain carries TRBV13 and TRBJ2-1; 11 positions match TRBD1. The CDR3 has 17 residues. V lost 5 bases to trimming and J lost 1 base; unmatched junction nucleotides: 7. Germline values: CDR1 PRHDT, CDR2 FYEKMQ (reference sequence). The CDR3 loop is CASSRTGGPSSYNEQFF. The CDR3 nucleotides are TGTGCCAGCAGCCGGACAGGGGGCCCCTCGTCCTACAATGAGCAGTTCTTC.

This sequence joins TRBV25-1 and TRBJ2-1; 11 bases match TRBD1. V was pared by 4 bases and J by 8 bases, with 16 bases of the junction left unmatched. The germline CDR1 and CDR2 sequences are MGHDK and SYGVNS. This CDR3 has 18 amino acids. The CDR3 DNA sequence: TGTGCCAGCAGTGTGAGTTCGGAGGGGACAGGGGGTAGATATGAGCAGTTCTTC. Its translation is CASSVSSEGTGGRYEQFF. The entire variable domain, with the rest obtained from reference TRBV25-1 and TRBJ2-1, is as follows: EADIYQTPRYLVIGTGKKITLECSQTMGHDKMYWYQQDPGMELHLIHYSYGVNSTEKGDLSSESTVSRIRTEHFPLTLESARPSHTSQYLCASSVSSEGTGGRYEQFFGPGTRLTVL.

CDR3 nucleotide sequence: TGCGCCAGCAGCCAAGAGCGAGGCTTATCCGGGACTCTAGGTGGGGAGCAGTACTTC. The encoded protein is CASSQERGLSGTLGGEQYF. This chain connects TRBV4-1 to TRBJ2-7, with D possibly being TRBD2 (6 bases). Germline lookup yields CDR1 MGHRA and CDR2 YSYEKL. Trimming left V 0 bases short and J 7 bases short, with 28 bases between. This CDR3 is built from 19 residues.

The gene calls are TRBV16 and TRBJ1-4; 8 nucleotides line up with TRBD1. The CDR3 runs 18 residues. J gave up 7 bases and V 2 bases, and 15 bases lay outside the gene matches. Germline V lookup: CDR1 KGHSY, CDR2 FQNENV. The CDR3 loop reads CASSQTYPRQGASEKLFF. CDR3 coding DNA: TGTGCCAGCAGCCAAACCTACCCGCGCCAGGGGGCAAGTGAAAAACTGTTTTTT.

The chain joins TRBV2 to TRBJ1-5; 8 bases map to TRBD1. The germline V gene has CDR1 SNHLY and CDR2 FYNNEI. The CDR3 loop spans 16 amino acids. V trimming: 3 bases; J trimming: 0 bases; junction bases outside the gene matches: 4. The CDR3 DNA is TGTGCCAGCAGTGAGGACAGGGATTATAGCAATCAGCCCCAGCATTTT. This sequence encodes CASSEDRDYSNQPQHF.

The chain combines TRBV5-6 with TRBJ1-2; possibly TRBD1 for D (6 bases). Germline CDR1 and CDR2: SGHDT and YYEEEE. V dropped 1 base and J dropped 1 base, with 14 bases sitting between them. This CDR3 has 16 residues. CDR3 DNA sequence: TGTGCCAGCAGCTTGTTGCAGGGGCTCGATAACTATGGCTACACCTTC. Translated: CASSLLQGLDNYGYTF.

The gene calls are TRBV2 and TRBJ2-5; 10 bases map to TRBD2. Judging by the DNA end, TRBJ2-7 fits better; the J call may be wrong. The CDR3 covers 16 residues. Germline V gene lookup returns CDR1 SNHLY and CDR2 FYNNEI. DNA of the CDR3: TGTGCCAGCAGTCCCTCTCTAGCGGGGGCGACCTACGAGCAGTACTTC. Its translation: CASSPSLAGATYEQYF.

The rearrangement links TRBV5-6 to TRBJ1-1; 9 positions agree with TRBD1. There are 18 residues in the CDR3. Trimming took 4 bases from V and 2 from J; bases not matched to a gene: 15. Germline V gene lookup returns CDR1 SGHDT and CDR2 YYEEEE. CDR3 DNA sequence: TGTGCCAGCAGCGGACGAACCGGGACAGGGTTTTCTAACACTGAAGCTTTCTTT. Protein: CASSGRTGTGFSNTEAFF.

The rearrangement links TRBV9 to TRBJ2-1; 9 bases match TRBD2. This CDR3 has 20 residues. V shed 4 bases and J 4 bases; nucleotides not matched to a gene: 21. Germline V CDR1 and CDR2: SGDLS, YYNGEE. CDR3 sequence reads: CASSPIAGAIDTEIYNEQFF. As DNA, the CDR3 is TGTGCCAGCAGCCCGATAGCGGGGGCCATCGATACTGAGATTTACAATGAGCAGTTCTTC.

The gene calls are TRBV28 and TRBJ2-5, with TRBD1 matching 9 bases. V shed 5 bases, J shed 3 bases, and the junction held 16 bases outside the gene matches. There are 18 residues in the CDR3. Germline values: CDR1 MDHEN, CDR2 SYDVKM. As DNA, the CDR3 is TGTGCCAGCAGTCCAACCGGCCGGGACAGGGTATTTGAAGAGACCCAGTACTTC. This sequence encodes CASSPTGRDRVFEETQYF.

The chain uses TRBV5-7 and TRBJ2-2; 8 bases align to TRBD2. TRBV5-7 is labeled an ORF, and its function is uncertain. Trimming removed 0 bases from V and 1 base from J; junction bases left unmatched: 11. The CDR3 runs 19 residues. CDR3 region: CASSLVRGGPDENTGELFF. The CDR3 DNA sequence: TGTGCCAGCAGCTTGGTACGGGGGGGCCCCGATGAGAACACCGGGGAGCTGTTTTTT.

V usage is TRBV6-1 and J usage is TRBJ1-1; D uncertain. V lost 8 bases to trimming and J lost 0 bases, with 13 bases between them. Germline V lookup: CDR1 MNHNS, CDR2 SASEGT. This CDR3 contains 14 residues. CDR3 amino acids: CASFDGELNTEAFF. The CDR3 region has the DNA TGTGCCAGCTTCGACGGAGAACTGAACACTGAAGCTTTCTTT.

The chain joins TRBV15 to TRBJ1-4; no definite D call. CDR1 is LNHNV and CDR2 is YYDKDF in the germline V gene (reference sequence). V gave up 2 bases and J gave up 5 bases, with 12 bases separating them. The CDR3 is 15 amino acids. The CDR3 sequence: CATSRSRELNEKLFF. CDR3 nucleotides: TGTGCCACCAGCAGATCGCGGGAACTAAATGAAAAACTGTTTTTT.

Comments on this clone: The same CDR3 also results from other DNA sequences found in this sample. The chain employs TRBV7-9 and TRBJ2-7; possibly TRBD2 for D (5 bases). Germline V gene data show CDR1 as SEHNR and CDR2 as FQNEAQ (reference sequence). The CDR3 consists of 11 residues. V lost 3 bases to trimming and J lost 6 bases, with 6 bases between them. DNA for the CDR3: TGTGCCAGCAGCTTCCGGGGCGAGCAGTACTTC. Its protein product is CASSFRGEQYF.

This clone was seen a single time. V is TRBV6-1 and J is TRBJ1-3, with D possibly TRBD1 on 5 matching bases. The V gene's germline CDR1 is MNHNS and CDR2 SASEGT. The CDR3 has 15 residues. Trimming stripped 7 bases from V and 0 bases from J, with 13 bases between. The CDR3 bases are TGTGCCAGCATCTGGAGGGGAACCTCTGGAAACACCATATATTTT. This codes for CASIWRGTSGNTIYF.